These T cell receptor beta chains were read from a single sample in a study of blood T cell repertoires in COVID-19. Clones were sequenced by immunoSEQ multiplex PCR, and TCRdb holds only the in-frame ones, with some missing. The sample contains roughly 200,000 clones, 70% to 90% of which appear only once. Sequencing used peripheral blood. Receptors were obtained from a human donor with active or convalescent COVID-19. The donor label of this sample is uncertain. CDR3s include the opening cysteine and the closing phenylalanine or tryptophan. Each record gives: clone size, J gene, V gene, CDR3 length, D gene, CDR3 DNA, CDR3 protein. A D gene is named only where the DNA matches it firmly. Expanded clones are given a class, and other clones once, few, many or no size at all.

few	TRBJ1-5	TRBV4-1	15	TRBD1	TGCGCCAGCAGCCAAGGCCAGGGGGCCAATCAGCCCCAGCATTTT	CASSQGQGANQPQHF
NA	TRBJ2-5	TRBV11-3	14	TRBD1	TGTGCCAGCAGCTTATCTACAGGGGCCGAGACCCAGTACTTC	CASSLSTGAETQYF
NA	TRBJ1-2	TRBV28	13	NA	TGTGCCACCACTATTTGGGGGGACTATGGCTACACCTTC	CATTIWGDYGYTF
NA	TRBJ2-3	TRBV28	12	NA	TGTGCCAGCAGCTGGGACTTAGATACGCAGTATTTT	CASSWDLDTQYF
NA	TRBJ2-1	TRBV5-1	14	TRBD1	TGCGCCAGCAGCATCGGACAGGGGGGAAGGGAGCAGTTCTTC	CASSIGQGGREQFF
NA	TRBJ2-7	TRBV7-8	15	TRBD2	TGTGCCAGCAGCTTAATCCTAGCGGGAGCCTACGAGCAGTACTTC	CASSLILAGAYEQYF
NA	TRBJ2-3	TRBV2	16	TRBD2	TGTGCCAGCAGTGGAATAGCGGGGGTTCGTAGGGTTACGCAGTATTTT	CASSGIAGVRRVTQYF
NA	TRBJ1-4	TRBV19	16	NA	TGTGCCAGTATGGGTCGGGCAGGGCTAACTAATGAAAAACTGTTTTTT	CASMGRAGLTNEKLFF
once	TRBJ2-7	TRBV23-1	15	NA	TGCGCCAGCAGTCAATCGCGCGGTGATACGTACGAGCAGTACTTC	CASSQSRGDTYEQYF
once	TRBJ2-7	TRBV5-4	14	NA	TGTGCCAGCAGCTTGTCTGGGGGGGCTTACGAGCAGTACTTC	CASSLSGGAYEQYF
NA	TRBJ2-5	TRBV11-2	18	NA	TGTGCCAGCAGCCCTGGATTGGGGCTTGGCCCCTTCCAAGAGACCCAGTACTTC	CASSPGLGLGPFQETQYF
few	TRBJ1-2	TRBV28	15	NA	TGTGCCAGCCACCGGGGGGCCACCCTGGACTATGGCTACACCTTC	CASHRGATLDYGYTF
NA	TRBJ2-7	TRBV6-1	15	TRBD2	TGTGCCAGCAGTGATCTAGGCGGGAGGACCTACGAGCAGTACTTC	CASSDLGGRTYEQYF
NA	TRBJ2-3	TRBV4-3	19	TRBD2	TGCGCCAGCAGCCAATCAACTATAGCGGGGGGGCCAGGCACAGATACGCAGTATTTT	CASSQSTIAGGPGTDTQYF
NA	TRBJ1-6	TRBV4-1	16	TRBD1	TGCGCCAGCAGCCAAGTTGCGGGGACAGGGTATTCACCCCTCCACTTT	CASSQVAGTGYSPLHF
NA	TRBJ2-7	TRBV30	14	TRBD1	TGTGCCTGGAGCGAGGACAGGGAGCCCTACGAGCAGTACTTC	CAWSEDREPYEQYF
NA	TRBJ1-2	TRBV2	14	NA	TGTGCCAGCGACCCGGGGGGGATTGGGTATGGCTACACCTTC	CASDPGGIGYGYTF
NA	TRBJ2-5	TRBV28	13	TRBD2	TGTGCCAGCAGAAGGACTAGCGTTCTTACCCAGTACTTC	CASRRTSVLTQYF
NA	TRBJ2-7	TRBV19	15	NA	TGTGCCAGTAGTGTCTCAGGGGCGAGAGACTACGAGCAGTACTTC	CASSVSGARDYEQYF
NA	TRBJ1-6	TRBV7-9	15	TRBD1	TGTGCCAGCAGCTTCCGGGGACAGCCTAATTCACCCCTCCACTTT	CASSFRGQPNSPLHF
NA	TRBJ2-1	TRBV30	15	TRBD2	TGTGCCTGGAGCGGACGACTAGCGGGAGCGTATGAGCAGTTCTTC	CAWSGRLAGAYEQFF
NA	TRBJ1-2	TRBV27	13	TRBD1	TGTGCCAGCAGTTTCCCAGGGGGCTATGGCTACACCTTC	CASSFPGGYGYTF
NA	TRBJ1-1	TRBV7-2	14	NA	TGTGCCAGCAGCTTTTCCATCCAGAACACTGAAGCTTTCTTT	CASSFSIQNTEAFF
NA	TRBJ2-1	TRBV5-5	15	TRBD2	TGTGCCAGCGGCCTCGGGTCTAGCGGGTACAATGAGCAGTTCTTC	CASGLGSSGYNEQFF
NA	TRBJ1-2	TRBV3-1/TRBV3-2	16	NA	TGTGCCAGCAGCCAATCGGACAACACAGGGTTTTCTGGCTACACCTTC	CASSQSDNTGFSGYTF
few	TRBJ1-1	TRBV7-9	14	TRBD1	TGTGCCAGCAGCGCGGGACAGGGGAACACTGAAGCTTTCTTT	CASSAGQGNTEAFF
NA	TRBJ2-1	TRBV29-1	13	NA	TGCAGCGTTCCCAGGGTGAATTACAATGAGCAGTTCTTC	CSVPRVNYNEQFF
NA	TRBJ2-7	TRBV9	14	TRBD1	TGTGCCAGCAGCGAGGCGGACAGGGGCCGCGAGCAGTACTTC	CASSEADRGREQYF
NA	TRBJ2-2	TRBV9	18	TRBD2	TGTGCCCGCAGCGTAGATATCCGGGGGGGGCGCGGTAGCGGGGAGCTGTTTTTT	CARSVDIRGGRGSGELFF
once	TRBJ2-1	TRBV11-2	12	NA	TGTGCCAGCAGCTCGCTTAGCGGTCCCAAGTTCTTC	CASSSLSGPKFF
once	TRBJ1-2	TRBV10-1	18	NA	TGCGCCAACGGGTTTTGGGGGCAGGGAGGGCTCTCGGACTATGGCTACACCTTC	CANGFWGQGGLSDYGYTF
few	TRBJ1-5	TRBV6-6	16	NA	TGTGCCAGCAGTTACCTCGGGGGGATCTCCTATCAGCCCCAGCATTTT	CASSYLGGISYQPQHF
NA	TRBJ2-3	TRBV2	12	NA	TGTGCCAGTCGTGGAGGGGCAGATACGCAGTATTTT	CASRGGADTQYF
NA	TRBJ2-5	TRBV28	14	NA	TGTGCCAGCAGAAGGGGGAGGGGGAGGGAGACCCAGTACTTC	CASRRGRGRETQYF
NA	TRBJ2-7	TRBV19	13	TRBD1	TGTGCCAGTAGTACCTTACAGGGGTACGAGCAGTACTTC	CASSTLQGYEQYF
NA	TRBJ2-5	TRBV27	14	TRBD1	TGTGCCAGCAGTCCCGGGACAGGGCGAGAGACCCAGTACTTC	CASSPGTGRETQYF
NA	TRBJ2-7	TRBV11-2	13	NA	TGTGCCAGCAGCTTAGAGTTTTACTACGAGCAGTACTTC	CASSLEFYYEQYF
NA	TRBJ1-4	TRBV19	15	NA	TGTGCCAGTAGTATTCAGGGGTTGGCTAATGAAAAACTGTTTTTT	CASSIQGLANEKLFF
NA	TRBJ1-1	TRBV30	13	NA	TGTGCCTGGTATGGCAGGCCTAACACTGAAGCTTTCTTT	CAWYGRPNTEAFF
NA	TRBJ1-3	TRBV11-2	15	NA	TGTGCCAGCAGCTTAGGACTGTCCCCTGGAAACACCATATATTTT	CASSLGLSPGNTIYF
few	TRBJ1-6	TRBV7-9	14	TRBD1	TGTGCCAGCAGCTGGGACAGTAATAATTCACCCCTCCACTTT	CASSWDSNNSPLHF
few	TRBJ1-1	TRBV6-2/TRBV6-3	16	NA	TGTGCCAGCAGTAAACCTCACCTACAGGGTTACACTGAAGCTTTCTTT	CASSKPHLQGYTEAFF
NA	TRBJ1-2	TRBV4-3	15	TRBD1	TGCGCCAGCAGCCAAGATAGGGGGCTGGGGTATGGCTACACCTTC	CASSQDRGLGYGYTF
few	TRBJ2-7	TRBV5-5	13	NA	TGTGCCAGCAGCCCAGGAAGTACCTACGAGCAGTACTTC	CASSPGSTYEQYF
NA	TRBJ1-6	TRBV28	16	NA	TGTGCCAGCAGTTCATTTCGCCAGGGCAATAATTCACCCCTCCACTTT	CASSSFRQGNNSPLHF
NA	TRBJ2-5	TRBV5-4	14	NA	TGTGCCAGCAGCTCCCACACAGGGCGGGAGACCCAGTACTTC	CASSSHTGRETQYF
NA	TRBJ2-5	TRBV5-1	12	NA	TGCGCCAGCAGGATACTAGCCGAGACCCAGTACTTC	CASRILAETQYF
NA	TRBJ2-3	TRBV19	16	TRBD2	TGTGCCAGTAGTATATATGCTAGCGGGCATGCAGATACGCAGTATTTT	CASSIYASGHADTQYF
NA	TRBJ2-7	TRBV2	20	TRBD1	TGTGCCAGCGGGTACGGACAGGGGGCCCTAGGGACTAGCAGAACCTACGAGCAGTACTTC	CASGYGQGALGTSRTYEQYF
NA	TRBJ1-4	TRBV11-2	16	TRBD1	TGTGCCAGCAGCTTAGAGTCAGGGGGAAGAAATGAAAAACTGTTTTTT	CASSLESGGRNEKLFF
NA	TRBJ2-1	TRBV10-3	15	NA	TGTGCCATCAGTGTCGGTGCAGGGGGGACCCCGGAGCAGTTCTTC	CAISVGAGGTPEQFF
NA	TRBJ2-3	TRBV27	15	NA	TGTGCCAGCAGTTTAGCGGGACGGCAAACAGATACGCAGTATTTT	CASSLAGRQTDTQYF
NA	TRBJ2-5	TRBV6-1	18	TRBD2	TGTGCCAGCAGTGACCGGAAGACTAGCGGGGGGCTTGGGGAGACCCAGTACTTC	CASSDRKTSGGLGETQYF
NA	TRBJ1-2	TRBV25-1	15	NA	TGTGCCAGCAGTGAGTCCCGAGATTTGGACTATGGCTACACCTTC	CASSESRDLDYGYTF